Following are 24 T cell receptor beta chains from one sample sequenced in a study of CD8 T cells in ankylosing spondylitis. From the 5' RACE reads, TCRdb called clonotypes with MiXCR, one entry per CDR3 protein. The table lists under 300,000 distinct CDR3 sequences, approximately 10% of them singletons. Sequences were obtained from blood, either unsorted or a sorted T cell fraction (not recorded which). The origin of the receptors is a male donor with ankylosing spondylitis or in good health (not recorded which).

This clonotype was detected only a few times. V usage is TRBV7-9 and J usage is TRBJ2-2, with 8 nucleotides matching TRBD1. This CDR3 is 17 amino acids long. The germline gives CDR1 SEHNR, CDR2 FQNEAQ (reference sequence). J lost 2 bases, V lost 5 bases, and 10 bases had no gene match. This chain's CDR3 is CASSLPSGQGNTGELFF. CDR3 in DNA: TGTGCCAGCAGCCTGCCGAGTGGACAGGGTAACACCGGGGAGCTGTTTTTT.

Ten or more counts support this clonotype. V and J are TRBV12-3 or TRBV12-4 and TRBJ1-2; 8 bases align to TRBD1. The CDR3 contains 13 residues. With 4 bases clipped from V and 8 bases from J, the junction kept 6 bases outside the gene matches. The DNA of the CDR3 is TGTGCCAGCAGTTCACAGGGGGGCGGCGGCTACACCTTC. Translated: CASSSQGGGGYTF.

This clonotype was picked up a small number of times. The rearrangement uses TRBV3-1 and TRBJ1-3; D perhaps matches TRBD1 (5 bases). The length of the CDR3 is 15 residues. Germline values: CDR1 LGHDT, CDR2 YNNKEL (reference sequence). V lost 1 base and J lost 3, with 10 bases in between. The CDR3 here is CASSQAGGIGNTIYF. In nucleotides, the CDR3 is TGTGCCAGCAGCCAAGCGGGGGGGATTGGAAACACCATATATTTT. Full variable domain (rest looked up from reference TRBV3-1 and TRBJ1-3): DTAVSQTPKYLVTQMGNDKSIKCEQNLGHDTMYWYKQDSKKFLKIMFSYNNKELIINETVPNRFSPKSPDKAHLNLHINSLELGDSAVYFCASSQAGGIGNTIYFGEGSWLTVV.

The rearrangement joins TRBV7-2 to TRBJ1-2, with no clear D. V lost 0 bases and J 4 bases, leaving 9 bases between the germline ends. CDR3 length: 14 residues. Germline CDR1 SGHTA, CDR2 FQGNSA. DNA for the CDR3: TGTGCCAGCAGCTTAGCAGGCAGGTTCTATGGCTACACCTTC. Translated: CASSLAGRFYGYTF.

On this clonotype itself: A much larger clone sits a single nucleotide away, making a read error possible. The rearrangement links TRBV4-1 to TRBJ1-4; D unclear. The germline gives CDR1 MGHRA, CDR2 YSYEKL. V dropped 3 bases and J dropped 5 bases, with 13 bases sitting between them. This CDR3 is built from 15 residues. CDR3 DNA: TGCGCCAGCAGCCAGGTCGGGATACCGAATGAAAAACTGTTTTTT. It is translated as CASSQVGIPNEKLFF.

This clonotype was recorded a few times. The genes are TRBV4-1 and TRBJ2-7, with D maybe TRBD2 (6 bases). V was clipped by 3 bases and J by 3 bases, with 9 bases between them. The CDR3 spans 13 residues. CDR1 MGHRA and CDR2 YSYEKL come from the germline V gene. The CDR3 spells CASSHWRDYEQYF. The CDR3 region has the DNA TGCGCCAGCAGCCATTGGCGGGACTACGAGCAGTACTTC.

This clonotype has ten or more counts. The chain carries TRBV6-4 and TRBJ1-1; D gene unclear. CDR3 length equals 13 residues. V was cut by 0 bases and J by 2 bases, with 4 bases left in between. Germline V gives CDR1 MRHNA, CDR2 SNTAGT. The CDR3 loop reads CASSDSDNTEAFF. The CDR3 bases are TGTGCCAGCAGTGACTCGGACAACACTGAAGCTTTCTTT.

This clonotype was counted at least ten times. V usage is TRBV12-3 or TRBV12-4 and J usage is TRBJ1-1; perhaps TRBD1 as D (5 bases). This CDR3 region has 15 residues. V was clipped by 1 base and J by 1 base, with 10 bases between them. The CDR3 spells CASSLGQGRNTEAFF. The CDR3 coding sequence is TGTGCCAGCAGTTTAGGGCAGGGTCGGAACACTGAAGCTTTCTTT.

In this sample, this clonotype turned up many times. This chain connects TRBV7-9 to TRBJ1-2; TRBD1 is a possible D gene (6 bases). The V and J ends lost 11 bases and 4 bases respectively, with 14 bases between them. CDR3 length: 12 residues. Germline assignment: CDR1 SEHNR and CDR2 FQNEAQ (reference sequence). The DNA for the CDR3 is TGTGCCGGCGGAAGGGGGTTCTATGGCTACACCTTC. Its protein product is CAGGRGFYGYTF. Drawing the rest from reference TRBV7-9 and TRBJ1-2, the complete variable domain is DTGVSQNPRHKITKRGQNVTFRCDPISEHNRLYWYRQTLGQGPEFLTYFQNEAQLEKSRLLSDRFSAERPKGSFSTLEIQRTEQGDSAMYLCAGGRGFYGYTFGSGTRLTVV.

This clonotype has a count of ten or more. The V call is TRBV20-1, the J call TRBJ2-3; the D gene could be TRBD1 or TRBD2 (6 bases each). The CDR3 is 16 residues long. Trimming shortened V by 0 bases and J by 0 bases, and 13 bases separated the two germline ends. Germline values: CDR1 DFQATT, CDR2 SNEGSKA (reference sequence). The CDR3 loop reads CSARDRGLASTDTQYF. The CDR3, as DNA: TGCAGTGCTAGAGATCGGGGGCTAGCTAGCACAGATACGCAGTATTTT.

This clonotype was found many times. The chain joins TRBV20-1 to TRBJ2-2, with 9 bases fitting TRBD1. V shed 5 bases, J shed 5 bases, and the junction held 6 bases outside the gene matches. Germline V CDR1 and CDR2: DFQATT, SNEGSKA (reference sequence). CDR3 length: 14 residues. CDR3 coding DNA: TGCAGTGCTGGGACAGGGATGTCGACCGGGGAGCTGTTTTTT. This codes for CSAGTGMSTGELFF.

This clonotype occurred many times. The chain employs TRBV15 and TRBJ2-1; D perhaps matches TRBD1 (5 bases). Trimming pared 5 bases from V and 7 bases from J, leaving 18 bases between. The CDR3 has 15 amino acids. Per the germline V gene, CDR1 is LNHNV and CDR2 is YYDKDF (reference sequence). DNA of the CDR3: TGTGCCACCAGCCGCCCCGGTACCTACAGGAATGAGCAGTTCTTC. Its protein product is CATSRPGTYRNEQFF.

This clonotype has ten or more counts. The CDR3 is CASSESGFRLRVGNEQFF. The CDR3 coding sequence is TGTGCCAGCAGTGAGTCTGGCTTCAGACTGAGGGTTGGGAATGAGCAGTTCTTC. The genes are TRBV25-1 and TRBJ2-1, with TRBD2 as a possible D gene (5 bases). The V end was cut by 3 bases, the J end by 7 bases, with 25 bases between. The CDR3 covers 18 residues. Germline lookup yields CDR1 MGHDK and CDR2 SYGVNS.

At least ten counts were recorded for this clonotype. The chain couples TRBV5-1 to TRBJ2-3, with D unclear. The CDR3 is 15 residues long. With 0 bases removed from V and 2 bases from J, the gap between germline ends came to 10 bases. Germline V CDR1 and CDR2: SGHRS, YFSETQ. The DNA of the CDR3 is TGCGCCAGCAGCTTGGCCGGGCGAATCACAGATACGCAGTATTTT. Protein sequence: CASSLAGRITDTQYF.

In this sample, this clonotype turned up a few times. V usage is TRBV7-9 and J usage is TRBJ2-5; 9 bases map to TRBD1. J was trimmed by 3 bases and V by 5 bases; bases with no gene match: 4. CDR3 length equals 14 residues. The germline V gene encodes CDR1 SEHNR and CDR2 FQNEAQ (reference sequence). CDR3 residues: CASSLGTGKETQYF. CDR3 sequence (DNA): TGTGCCAGCAGCCTTGGGACAGGGAAAGAGACCCAGTACTTC.

The sample holds many counts of this clonotype. The J gene is TRBJ2-5, the V gene TRBV7-9; no definite D call. The CDR3 sequence is 15 residues long. The germline CDR1 and CDR2 sequences are SEHNR and FQNEAQ (reference sequence). Trimming removed 2 bases at V and 1 base at J, with 11 bases between. The CDR3 is CASSLLDWGQETQYF. The CDR3, as DNA: TGTGCCAGCAGCTTACTCGACTGGGGCCAAGAGACCCAGTACTTC.

The V and J genes are TRBV4-2 and TRBJ2-2; D not resolved. The V end was cut by 0 bases, the J end by 4 bases, with 15 bases between. Looked up from germline, CDR1 is LGHNA and CDR2 is YNFKEQ. The CDR3 spans 17 residues. This CDR3 is CASSQEVGPNPTGELFF. In DNA form, the CDR3 reads TGTGCCAGCAGCCAAGAAGTTGGACCAAATCCCACCGGGGAGCTGTTTTTT.

This clonotype was detected ten times or more. This chain connects TRBV4-1 to TRBJ2-3; D gene unclear. This CDR3 has 12 amino acids. The V end was cut by 8 bases, the J end by 4 bases, with 10 bases between. Germline CDR1 MGHRA, CDR2 YSYEKL. The CDR3 region is CASAQDPDTQYF. The DNA of the CDR3 is TGCGCCAGCGCTCAAGACCCAGATACGCAGTATTTT.

There are many counts of this clonotype. The chain uses TRBV27 and TRBJ2-1; possible D gene TRBD1, 5 bases. This CDR3 has 15 amino acids. The germline CDR1 and CDR2 sequences are MNHEY and SMNVEV (reference sequence). V shed 4 bases and J shed 7 bases, with 17 bases lying between them. The CDR3 bases are TGTGCCAGCAGTTACCAGGGTTTTTCCTCTAATGAGCAGTTCTTC. Encoded protein: CASSYQGFSSNEQFF.

The chain carries TRBV19 and TRBJ2-4, with TRBD1 matching over 8 bases. The ends lost 4 bases at V and 0 bases at J; junction bases unmatched: 5. CDR1 is LNHDA, CDR2 SQIVND, per germline (reference sequence). The CDR3 has 16 residues. CDR3 residues: CASSTTGGTAKNIQYF. In DNA, the CDR3 is TGTGCCAGTAGTACCACAGGGGGGACAGCCAAAAACATTCAGTACTTC.

This clonotype turned up a few times. The chain joins TRBV10-2 to TRBJ1-3; D unresolved. The V end lost 11 bases, the J end lost 3 bases, and 8 bases lay between the germline ends. CDR1 and CDR2 from the germline V gene are WSHSY and SAAADI. The CDR3 consists of 11 residues. The CDR3 protein is CAVHGGNTIYF. For the CDR3, the DNA is TGCGCCGTCCATGGTGGAAACACCATATATTTT.

This chain links TRBV6-1 with TRBJ2-7, with D possibly TRBD1 on 5 matching bases. The length of the CDR3 is 14 residues. Trimming cost V 6 bases and J 6 bases, with 18 bases left between them. Germline CDR1 is MNHNS and CDR2 is SASEGT. CDR3 residues: CASSPPGRAPEQYF. CDR3 nucleotide sequence: TGTGCCAGCAGCCCTCCCGGCAGGGCTCCCGAGCAGTACTTC.

The J gene is TRBJ2-5, the V gene TRBV27; the match to TRBD1 covers 7 bases. After removal of 5 bases from V and 5 bases from J, the junction contained 5 bases not matched to a gene. Germline V gives CDR1 MNHEY, CDR2 SMNVEV (reference sequence). This CDR3 has 13 amino acids. The CDR3 sequence: CASSIWTGETQYF. DNA for the CDR3: TGTGCCAGCAGTATCTGGACAGGCGAGACCCAGTACTTC.

For this clonotype: Relative to the germline gene, one junction end is altered; a read error may explain this. J is TRBJ2-1 and V is TRBV27; D possibly corresponds to TRBD2 (7 bases). The CDR3 is 15 residues long. Germline V gives CDR1 MNHEY, CDR2 SMNVEV (reference sequence). Written as DNA, the CDR3 is TGTGCCAGCAGTTTATTGGGGGGGCCGAAAAATGCGCAGTTCTTC. Its translation: CASSLLGGPKNAQFF.